Each of the 27 T cell receptor beta chains below was sequenced from the same sample in a study of identical twins. TCRdb passed the 5' RACE reads through MiXCR, listing each CDR3 protein once. The repertoire has about 530,000 distinct CDR3 sequences, around 22% of them found once; the top ten carry approximately 0.49%. These sequences were also reported in another study, on yellow fever vaccine responses in identical twins.

What was sequenced was CD4+ T cells sorted from blood. These receptors were taken from a woman aged 18-30 years in good health.

This clonotype has only one observation. The rearrangement joins TRBV5-1 to TRBJ2-3; D possibly corresponds to TRBD1 (5 bases). V was clipped by 8 bases and J by 0 bases, with 16 bases between them. The CDR3 is 15 residues long. Per germline, CDR1 SGHRS and CDR2 YFSETQ. The CDR3: CASMLTATSTDTQYF. CDR3 coding DNA: TGCGCCAGTATGCTGACAGCCACCAGCACAGATACGCAGTATTTT.

The chain combines TRBV18 with TRBJ1-1; D remains ambiguous. The CDR3 extends over 13 amino acids. Trimming stripped 6 bases from V and 1 base from J, with 9 bases between. Germline CDR1 is KGHSH and CDR2 is LQKENI. The CDR3 bases are TGTGCCAGCTCCACGGGCCGGAACACTGAAGCTTTCTTT. Its translation is CASSTGRNTEAFF.

The chain employs TRBV4-1 and TRBJ2-1, with 8 bases that match TRBD2. Germline-derived CDR1 and CDR2 are MGHRA and YSYEKL. J was trimmed by 10 bases and V by 4 bases; bases with no gene match: 15. The CDR3 spans 16 residues. This CDR3 reads CASSPSRLASHGEQFF. CDR3 DNA sequence: TGCGCCAGCAGCCCCTCCCGACTAGCGTCCCATGGAGAGCAGTTCTTC.

In its sample, this clonotype was seen many times. This rearrangement joins TRBV9 to TRBJ1-5; D remains unclear. Germline assignment: CDR1 SGDLS and CDR2 YYNGEE. Trimming took off 0 bases at V and 5 bases at J, with 12 bases between the two ends. CDR3 length equals 15 residues. The CDR3 region has the DNA TGTGCCAGCAGCGTAGGTAGTGGCGGGCATCAGCCCCAGCATTTT. This sequence encodes CASSVGSGGHQPQHF.

This clonotype was counted between two and nine times. The chain uses TRBV9 and TRBJ2-1, with TRBD2 identical over 11 bases. CDR1 SGDLS and CDR2 YYNGEE come from the germline V gene. CDR3 length: 16 residues. Trimming cost V 0 bases and J 8 bases; bases outside gene matches: 7. CDR3 amino acids: CASSVVSGRGGDEQFF. Written as DNA, the CDR3 is TGTGCCAGCAGCGTAGTTAGCGGGAGGGGAGGCGATGAGCAGTTCTTC.

The V call is TRBV7-9, the J call TRBJ2-2; TRBD2 might be the D (6 bases). V lost 5 bases to trimming and J lost 5 bases, with 12 bases between them. CDR1 SEHNR and CDR2 FQNEAQ come from the germline V gene (reference sequence). The CDR3 totals 14 residues. CDR3 region: CASSMLALTGELFF. The CDR3 bases are TGTGCCAGCAGCATGCTAGCGCTAACCGGGGAGCTGTTTTTT.

The J gene is TRBJ2-3, the V gene TRBV18, with D perhaps matching TRBD2 (6 bases). The germline V gene has CDR1 KGHSH and CDR2 LQKENI. This CDR3 has 14 amino acids. The V end was cut by 3 bases, the J end by 4 bases, with 11 bases between. DNA of the CDR3: TGTGCCAGCTCACCTCCCGGACTATCAGATACGCAGTATTTT. As protein: CASSPPGLSDTQYF.

This clonotype was recorded a few times. This chain links TRBV11-3 with TRBJ2-5; D ambiguous. The germline gives CDR1 SGHNT, CDR2 YENEEA. V was trimmed by 0 bases and J by 2 bases, leaving 10 bases between them. This CDR3 region has 15 residues. The CDR3 spells CASSLDPAVQETQYF. The DNA of the CDR3 is TGTGCCAGCAGCTTAGATCCGGCCGTACAAGAGACCCAGTACTTC.

This clonotype was seen only a few times. The rearrangement links TRBV12-3 or TRBV12-4 to TRBJ1-1; D is unclear. CDR3 length: 14 residues. V was cut by 7 bases and J by 0 bases, with 12 bases left in between. The DNA for the CDR3 is TGTGCCAGCACCGTGACACCGATGAACACTGAAGCTTTCTTT. Its protein is CASTVTPMNTEAFF.

The chain carries TRBV10-3 and TRBJ1-6; 7 bases map to TRBD1. CDR1 is ENHRY and CDR2 is SYGVKD in the germline V gene. V shed 0 bases and J 4 bases; nucleotides not matched to a gene: 0. This CDR3 has 15 residues. CDR3 nucleotide sequence: TGTGCCATCAGTGAGTCGACAGGGTATAATTCACCCCTCCACTTT. Translation gives CAISESTGYNSPLHF.

V is TRBV7-9 and J is TRBJ1-1; D uncertain. V was trimmed by 11 bases and J by 1 base, leaving 8 bases between them. There are 11 residues in the CDR3. Germline-derived CDR1 and CDR2 are SEHNR and FQNEAQ (reference sequence). In nucleotides, the CDR3 is TGTGCCTCGATTGGGAACACTGAAGCTTTCTTT. This encodes CASIGNTEAFF.

This chain joins TRBV5-6 and TRBJ2-1; TRBD2 aligns across 9 bases. The CDR3 consists of 12 residues. V gave up 4 bases and J gave up 10 bases; unmatched junction bases: 3. Germline CDR1 reads SGHDT; CDR2 reads YYEEEE. CDR3 in amino acids: CASSRGLAEQFF. As DNA, the CDR3 is TGTGCCAGCAGCCGAGGACTAGCGGAGCAGTTCTTC. Together with reference TRBV5-6 and TRBJ2-1, the CDR3 gives the full variable domain: DAGVTQSPTHLIKTRGQQVTLRCSPKSGHDTVSWYQQALGQGPQFIFQYYEEEERQRGNFPDRFSGHQFPNYSSELNVNALLLGDSALYLCASSRGLAEQFFGPGTRLTVL.

The chain combines TRBV5-1 with TRBJ2-7, with TRBD2 matching 11 bases. There are 17 residues in the CDR3. V was clipped by 0 bases and J by 7 bases; unmatched bases: 12. CDR1 is SGHRS and CDR2 is YFSETQ in the germline V gene. CDR3 in DNA: TGCGCCAGCAGCTTGGGCGGGACTAGCGGAGACCTTAGGGAGCAGTACTTC. Translation: CASSLGGTSGDLREQYF.

This clonotype was detected only a few times. The CDR3: CASSPPGTGNNEQFF. DNA for the CDR3: TGTGCCAGCTCACCACCCGGGACAGGTAACAATGAGCAGTTCTTC. This chain links TRBV18 with TRBJ2-1; TRBD1 aligns across 8 bases. The CDR3 contains 15 residues. The germline V gene encodes CDR1 KGHSH and CDR2 LQKENI. Losses at the gene ends were 0 bases for V and 5 bases for J; bases not matched to a gene: 3.

The chain is built from TRBV7-2 and TRBJ2-7, with TRBD1 as a possible D gene (5 bases). V was pared by 2 bases and J by 3 bases, with 14 bases between. This CDR3 is built from 15 residues. Germline V CDR1 and CDR2: SGHTA, FQGNSA. This CDR3 reads CASSLRAGSVYEQYF. The CDR3 coding sequence is TGTGCCAGCAGCTTAAGGGCAGGGTCGGTCTACGAGCAGTACTTC.

This clonotype was counted many times. The J gene is TRBJ2-1, the V gene TRBV24-1; tentative D call: TRBD2 (5 bases). Between the trimmed V and J ends, which lost 2 bases and 6 bases, there was a span of 10 bases. Germline V gene data show CDR1 as KGHDR and CDR2 as SFDVKD. The CDR3 contains 14 residues. The CDR3 loop is CATSDSLERNEQFF. CDR3 nucleotide sequence: TGTGCCACCAGTGATTCACTAGAGCGCAATGAGCAGTTCTTC.

V and J are TRBV15 and TRBJ2-1; 7 positions match TRBD1. The CDR3 loop spans 15 amino acids. Germline V CDR1 and CDR2: LNHNV, YYDKDF (reference sequence). With 2 bases clipped from V and 4 bases from J, the junction kept 5 bases outside the gene matches. The CDR3 sequence is CATSRSPGQYNEQFF. CDR3 DNA sequence: TGTGCCACCAGCAGATCACCGGGACAGTACAATGAGCAGTTCTTC.

The genes are TRBV20-1 and TRBJ2-1; D remains ambiguous. The V end was cut by 6 bases, the J end by 0 bases, with 12 bases between. The CDR3 length is 14 residues. CDR1 and CDR2 from the germline V gene are DFQATT and SNEGSKA (reference sequence). CDR3 region: CSAQTRSSYNEQFF. In DNA form, the CDR3 reads TGCAGTGCGCAGACCAGAAGCTCCTACAATGAGCAGTTCTTC.

This rearrangement joins TRBV23-1 to TRBJ2-1; no definite D call. TRBV23-1 is classed as an ORF, of uncertain function. The CDR3 totals 17 residues. With 1 base removed from V and 2 bases from J, the gap between germline ends came to 15 bases. The CDR3: CASSQFRALNPYNEQFF. The CDR3, as DNA: TGCGCCAGCAGTCAATTTCGTGCCCTTAACCCCTACAATGAGCAGTTCTTC.

The J gene is TRBJ2-5, the V gene TRBV12-3 or TRBV12-4, with D possibly TRBD2 on 6 matching bases. Trimming took 4 bases from V and 7 from J, leaving 16 bases between them. The CDR3 runs to 14 residues. CDR3 DNA: TGTGCCAGCAGTTCGGGCTTAGCGGACTGGACCCAGTACTTC. This encodes CASSSGLADWTQYF.

This clonotype came up a few times. V and J are TRBV7-2 and TRBJ2-5, with D possibly being TRBD2 (6 bases). The CDR3 is made up of 14 amino acids. V lost 1 base to trimming and J lost 6 bases, with 12 bases between them. The germline V gene encodes CDR1 SGHTA and CDR2 FQGNSA. This CDR3 reads CASSLVRGGKTQYF. The CDR3 DNA reads as TGTGCCAGCAGCTTAGTTCGGGGCGGGAAGACCCAGTACTTC. The whole variable domain, filled in from reference TRBV7-2 and TRBJ2-5, reads GAGVSQSPSNKVTEKGKDVELRCDPISGHTALYWYRQSLGQGLEFLIYFQGNSAPDKSGLPSDRFSAERTGGSVSTLTIQRTQQEDSAVYLCASSLVRGGKTQYFGPGTRLLVL.

The chain combines TRBV28 with TRBJ2-1; D uncertain. Germline V CDR1 and CDR2: MDHEN, SYDVKM. The CDR3 has 16 amino acids. V was pared by 3 bases and J by 6 bases, with 18 bases between. CDR3 region: CASSFYSPYSPNEQFF. The CDR3, as DNA: TGTGCCAGCAGTTTTTATAGTCCGTATAGCCCCAATGAGCAGTTCTTC.

This clonotype occurred many times. The CDR3 DNA sequence: TGTGCCAGCAGCTCTTCTCGCGGTAACCACAATGAGCAGTTCTTC. As protein: CASSSSRGNHNEQFF. The chain uses TRBV7-9 and TRBJ2-1; D gene unclear. The CDR3 has 15 residues. Trimming removed 4 bases from V and 5 bases from J, with 15 bases in between. The germline V gene has CDR1 SEHNR and CDR2 FQNEAQ (reference sequence).

In its sample, this clonotype was seen a few times. The chain carries TRBV4-1 and TRBJ2-1, with D tentatively TRBD1 (5 bases). Trimming cost V 4 bases and J 0 bases, with 10 bases left between them. The CDR3 has 15 residues. Looked up from germline, CDR1 is MGHRA and CDR2 is YSYEKL. DNA of the CDR3: TGCGCCAGCAGCCGGGGCCTAAGCTCCTACAATGAGCAGTTCTTC. Its translation: CASSRGLSSYNEQFF.

V gene TRBV10-3 combines with J gene TRBJ2-5; 10 bases are shared with TRBD1. CDR1 is ENHRY, CDR2 SYGVKD, per germline. With V trimmed by 8 bases and J by 5 bases, 5 bases remained unmatched. The CDR3 length is 13 residues. The CDR3 sequence: CAIGDRGLETQYF. The CDR3, as DNA: TGTGCCATCGGAGACAGGGGGCTGGAGACCCAGTACTTC.

This clonotype was counted once. Because it lacks the conserved phenylalanine or tryptophan at the end, this CDR3 is likely a read error. No DNA is shown, since the ends of the CDR3 on it are uncertain; the CDR3 is the one TCRdb lists. The chain recombines TRBV28 with TRBJ2-1; TRBD2 is the table's D call and was not checked against the DNA. The CDR3 region is 15 residues in length, termini included. Germline V gene lookup returns CDR1 MDHEN and CDR2 SYDVKM. This chain's CDR3 is CASSRLAGGPRATEV.

There are a few counts of this clonotype. This chain connects TRBV5-1 to TRBJ2-2, with a tentative D call TRBD2 (5 bases). The CDR3 loop spans 16 amino acids. V lost 0 bases and J 0 bases, leaving 9 bases between the germline ends. Germline V gene data show CDR1 as SGHRS and CDR2 as YFSETQ. The CDR3 DNA is TGCGCCAGCAGCTTGGAATCGCGGGCGAACACCGGGGAGCTGTTTTTT. Protein product: CASSLESRANTGELFF. The whole variable domain, remainder taken from reference TRBV5-1 and TRBJ2-2, is KAGVTQTPRYLIKTRGQQVTLSCSPISGHRSVSWYQQTPGQGLQFLFEYFSETQRNKGNFPGRFSGRQFSNSRSEMNVSTLELGDSALYLCASSLESRANTGELFFGEGSRLTVL.